The clone carrying this TCR beta chain was observed at least ten times. The antigen is not known. This sample is drawn from a study of T-cell memory formation after mild COVID-19. Study observations and caveats: Shrinking CD4+ clones resided mostly in CM and EM, and CD8+ ones in EMRA.

After 5'RACE with constant-segment primers, TCR alpha and TCR beta cDNA libraries carrying sample barcodes and UMIs were obtained. One entry per CDR3 protein, called by TCRdb with MiXCR from the 5' RACE reads. The sample shows roughly 40,000 distinct CDR3 sequences, 7.3% of them seen only once. The germline V and J ends were trimmed by 5 bases and 6 bases, with 17 bases remaining between them. Germline values: CDR1 SGHAT, CDR2 FQDESV (reference sequence). CDR3 size: 14 residues. The sequence came from a man younger than 35 who had mild COVID-19 (a few samples of this study predate the infection). Cell type and time point are not known. The rearrangement joins TRBV11-1 to TRBJ2-7; D is ambiguous. The sequenced material came from PBMCs or a T cell subset sorted from them (not recorded which). For the CDR3, the DNA is TGTGCCAGCAGCCGGGCTCCCTCGTTTTGCGAGCAGTACGTC. It yields the protein CASSRAPSFCEQYV.